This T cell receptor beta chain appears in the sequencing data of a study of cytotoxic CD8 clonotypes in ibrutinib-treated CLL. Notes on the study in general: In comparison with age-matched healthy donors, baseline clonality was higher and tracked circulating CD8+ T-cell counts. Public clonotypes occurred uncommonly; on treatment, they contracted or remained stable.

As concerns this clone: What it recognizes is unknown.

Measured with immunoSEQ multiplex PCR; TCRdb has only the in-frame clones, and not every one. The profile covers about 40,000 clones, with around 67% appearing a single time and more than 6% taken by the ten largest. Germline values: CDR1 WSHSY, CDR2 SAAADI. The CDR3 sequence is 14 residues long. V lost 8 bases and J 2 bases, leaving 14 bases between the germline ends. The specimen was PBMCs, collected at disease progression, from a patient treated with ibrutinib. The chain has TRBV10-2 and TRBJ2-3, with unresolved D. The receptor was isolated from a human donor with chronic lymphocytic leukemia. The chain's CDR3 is CASGSPGLTDTQYF. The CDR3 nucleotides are TGCGCCAGCGGTTCCCCCGGGCTCACAGATACGCAGTATTTT.